Sequencing of this T cell receptor (beta chain) was carried out in a study of cytomegalovirus exposure and HLA in healthy donors. Study context: Early released data comprised around 85 million unique TCRs from HLA-typed donors. General study findings and limits: Most sequenced TCRs were rare (though some public TCRs occurred in many donors).

Vbeta (60) and Jbeta (13) primers were used in the PCR. TCRdb's copy holds only in-frame clones and misses some; the assay was immunoSEQ multiplex PCR. This sample has under 200,000 clones; 9.5% to 15% occur once, and the top ten carry 7.8%. This clone was observed a handful of times. The antigen is not known. Germline V gives CDR1 SGHDN, CDR2 FVKESK. V lost 6 bases and J lost 6; bases outside the gene matches: 7. The CDR3 is made up of 13 amino acids. Source material: PBMCs. The chain employs TRBV14 and TRBJ2-5, with 7 bases identical to TRBD1. This receptor was obtained from a man in his fifties in good health and CMV-seropositive. The CDR3 protein is CASSHQGDKTQYF. CDR3 bases: TGTGCCAGCAGTCACCAGGGGGACAAGACCCAGTACTTC.